These 28 T cell receptor beta chains share one sample of origin, sequenced in a study of blood T cells in healthy people across ages. Sample-barcoded 5' priming and a J-beta primer mix drove a second PCR of roughly 6 to 12 cycles. TCRdb itself ran the 5' RACE reads through MiXCR, one entry per CDR3 protein. The data contain roughly 1,700,000 distinct CDR3 sequences, about 28% of them singletons. The sequencing input was blood. The receptors were gathered from a young woman in good health.

Concerning this clonotype itself: One end of the junction fails to match germline, which may point to a read error. This chain links TRBV18 with TRBJ2-5, with a tentative D call TRBD2 (5 bases). Germline values: CDR1 KGHSH, CDR2 LQKENI. The CDR3 contains 16 residues. Written as DNA, the CDR3 is TGTGCCAACTCACTTATAGCGACAACACCTAAAGAGACCCAGTACTTC. Translated: CANSLIATTPKETQYF.

This clonotype was seen a few times. J is TRBJ1-2 and V is TRBV28, with D perhaps matching TRBD1 (5 bases). V was pared by 3 bases and J by 4 bases, with 15 bases between. Germline CDR1 MDHEN, CDR2 SYDVKM. This CDR3 is built from 15 residues. This chain's CDR3 is CASSFNRGDGYGYTF. The CDR3 DNA follows: TGTGCCAGCAGTTTTAATCGGGGGGACGGCTATGGCTACACCTTC.

This clonotype was recorded a few times. The rearrangement uses TRBV5-1 and TRBJ2-1; maybe TRBD1 (6 bases). Germline V lookup: CDR1 SGHRS, CDR2 YFSETQ. V lost 4 bases and J lost 5, with 13 bases in between. CDR3 length equals 14 residues. CDR3 region: CASSIGTLDNEQFF. CDR3 bases: TGCGCCAGCAGCATAGGGACACTCGACAATGAGCAGTTCTTC.

This chain's CDR3 is CSARDQDRGGEKLFF. In DNA, the CDR3 is TGCAGTGCTAGAGATCAGGACAGGGGGGGTGAAAAACTGTTTTTT. The rearrangement uses TRBV20-1 and TRBJ1-4; 10 positions agree with TRBD1. V was pared by 0 bases and J by 7 bases, with 5 bases of the junction left unmatched. The CDR3 consists of 15 residues. The germline V gene has CDR1 DFQATT and CDR2 SNEGSKA (reference sequence).

This chain uses TRBV28 with TRBJ2-7; D tentatively reads TRBD1 or TRBD2 (5 bases each). The V and J ends lost 7 bases and 3 bases respectively, with 19 bases between them. Looked up from germline, CDR1 is MDHEN and CDR2 is SYDVKM. This CDR3 has 15 residues. CDR3 sequence reads: CASTNLIGARYEQYF. The CDR3 DNA follows: TGTGCCAGCACCAACCTCATCGGGGCCCGCTACGAGCAGTACTTC.

CDR3 amino acids: CASSAHKGVSTEAFF. CDR3 in DNA: TGTGCCAGCAGCGCGCATAAAGGGGTCTCCACTGAAGCTTTCTTT. V and J are TRBV11-2 and TRBJ1-1, with D possibly being TRBD1 (5 bases). Germline values: CDR1 SGHAT, CDR2 FQNNGV. V was clipped by 5 bases and J by 4 bases, with 17 bases between them. The CDR3 has 15 residues. The variable domain in full, with the rest retrieved from reference TRBV11-2 and TRBJ1-1, is EAGVAQSPRYKIIEKRQSVAFWCNPISGHATLYWYQQILGQGPKLLIQFQNNGVVDDSQLPKDRFSAERLKGVDSTLKIQPAKLEDSAVYLCASSAHKGVSTEAFFGQGTRLTVV.

About this clonotype: A much larger clone differs by one base, so this may be a read error. The CDR3 nucleotides read TGCGCCAGCAGCTTCGGGAGGGATGACCGTGAGCAGTTCTTC. It specifies CASSFGRDDREQFF. This chain joins TRBV5-1 and TRBJ2-1; 8 bases align to TRBD2. V gave up 2 bases and J gave up 9 bases; unmatched junction bases: 7. Germline-derived CDR1 and CDR2 are SGHRS and YFSETQ. CDR3 length: 14 amino acids.

The genes are TRBV28 and TRBJ2-7, with TRBD1 matching over 7 bases. J was trimmed by 4 bases and V by 4 bases; bases with no gene match: 10. The CDR3 has 15 residues. Germline CDR1 is MDHEN and CDR2 is SYDVKM. The CDR3 region is CASSSGTVILYEQYF. The CDR3 nucleotides read TGTGCCAGCAGTTCCGGGACAGTAATACTTTACGAGCAGTACTTC.

Turning to this clonotype: One base away lies a much larger clone, so this may be a sequencing read error. This chain connects TRBV20-1 to TRBJ2-7; D is uncertain. V lost 4 bases and J lost 2, with 15 bases in between. The V gene's germline CDR1 is DFQATT and CDR2 SNEGSKA (reference sequence). The CDR3 is 14 residues long. The CDR3 protein is CSAIAQEGPYEQYF. The CDR3 DNA reads as TGCAGTGCTATAGCCCAGGAAGGGCCCTACGAGCAGTACTTC.

The V gene is TRBV3-1, the J gene TRBJ2-7; possible D gene TRBD1, 6 bases. The end of the DNA aligns better with TRBJ2-5, so the J call may be wrong. CDR1 is LGHDT, CDR2 YNNKEL, per germline (reference sequence). The CDR3 is 12 residues long. The CDR3 region has the DNA TGTGCCAGCAGGGGGGCTACTTGGACCCAGTACTTC. Translation gives CASRGATWTQYF.

The table lists this clonotype with a few counts. This chain joins TRBV30 and TRBJ1-5; maybe TRBD1 (5 bases). The CDR3 spans 18 residues. Per germline, CDR1 GTSNPN and CDR2 SVGIG (reference sequence). Trimming shortened V by 1 base and J by 0 bases, and 19 bases separated the two germline ends. The CDR3 loop is CAWSEGLTGRYSNQPQHF. CDR3 nucleotide sequence: TGTGCCTGGAGTGAGGGTTTAACAGGTCGATATAGCAATCAGCCCCAGCATTTT.

This clonotype was observed a handful of times. This sequence joins TRBV6-5 and TRBJ1-1, with 8 bases fitting TRBD1. CDR1 MNHEY and CDR2 SVGAGI come from the germline V gene. This CDR3 has 14 amino acids. Losses at the gene ends were 10 bases for V and 2 bases for J; bases not matched to a gene: 9. The CDR3: CATRLGQVNTEAFF. The DNA of the CDR3 is TGTGCCACCCGGCTGGGACAGGTTAACACTGAAGCTTTCTTT.

The rearrangement links TRBV5-4 to TRBJ1-1, with 9 nucleotides matching TRBD1. CDR1 SGHNT and CDR2 YYREEE come from the germline V gene (reference sequence). V gave up 3 bases and J gave up 3 bases; unmatched junction bases: 3. This CDR3 is built from 14 residues. The CDR3 is CASSSTGGYTEAFF. The DNA of the CDR3 is TGTGCCAGCAGCTCTACAGGGGGCTACACTGAAGCTTTCTTT.

The rearrangement links TRBV27 to TRBJ2-5; TRBD2 aligns across 7 bases. After removal of 7 bases from V and 4 bases from J, the junction contained 12 bases not matched to a gene. In germline, CDR1 is MNHEY, CDR2 SMNVEV (reference sequence). This CDR3 region has 15 residues. CDR3 region: CASTRLAAPGETQYF. CDR3 nucleotide sequence: TGTGCCAGCACCCGACTAGCTGCCCCGGGAGAGACCCAGTACTTC.

With regard to this clonotype: At one of its ends the junction is not consistent with the germline gene, which may arise from a read error. This chain joins TRBV7-2 and TRBJ2-5, with a tentative D call TRBD1 (5 bases). TRBJ2-7 matches the DNA end more closely, so the J call is doubtful. CDR1 SGHTA and CDR2 FQGNSA come from the germline V gene. CDR3 size: 14 residues. CDR3 sequence reads: CACRKTRVDYEQYF. CDR3 DNA: TGTGCCTGCAGGAAAACCAGGGTGGACTACGAGCAGTACTTC.

The chain joins TRBV30 to TRBJ2-7; TRBD2 matches at 9 bases. The V and J ends lost 7 bases and 2 bases, in that order; junction bases with no gene match: 6. Looked up from germline, CDR1 is GTSNPN and CDR2 is SVGIG (reference sequence). The CDR3 contains 13 residues. CDR3 nucleotide sequence: TGTGCCTCTACGGGACTAGCACCCTACGAGCAGTACTTC. It translates to CASTGLAPYEQYF. Together with reference TRBV30 and TRBJ2-7, the CDR3 gives the full variable domain: SQTIHQWPATLVQPVGSPLSLECTVEGTSNPNLYWYRQAAGRGLQLLFYSVGIGQISSEVPQNLSASRPQDRQFILSSKKLLLSDSGFYLCASTGLAPYEQYFGPGTRLTVT.

The chain recombines TRBV6-5 with TRBJ2-3; D tentatively fits TRBD1 or TRBD2 (5 bases each). Trimming shortened V by 3 bases and J by 0 bases, and 19 bases separated the two germline ends. The CDR3 contains 18 residues. CDR1 and CDR2 from the germline V gene are MNHEY and SVGAGI. CDR3 in amino acids: CASSYGGVRGFSTDTQYF. In DNA, the CDR3 is TGTGCCAGCAGTTATGGGGGAGTTAGGGGATTTAGCACAGATACGCAGTATTTT.

A few counts support this clonotype. V is TRBV4-3 and J is TRBJ2-1, with 8 bases lining up with TRBD1. This CDR3 comprises 15 residues. The germline V gene has CDR1 LGHNA and CDR2 YSLEER. The ends lost 4 bases at V and 5 bases at J; junction bases unmatched: 7. The DNA of the CDR3 is TGCGCCAGCAGCCGGATTGACAGGGGCAACAATGAGCAGTTCTTC. It yields the protein CASSRIDRGNNEQFF.

There are many counts of this clonotype. V gene TRBV29-1 combines with J gene TRBJ2-3; TRBD2 might be the D (6 bases). Per the germline V gene, CDR1 is SQVTM and CDR2 is ANQGSEA. The CDR3 sequence is 13 residues long. Trimming took off 7 bases at V and 0 bases at J, with 11 bases between the two ends. The CDR3 is CSAGGTSTDTQYF. The CDR3, as DNA: TGCAGCGCCGGAGGGACTAGCACAGATACGCAGTATTTT.

This clonotype was seen only a few times. The rearrangement uses TRBV7-2 and TRBJ2-1; TRBD1 matches 7 bases. This CDR3 comprises 13 residues. V lost 1 base to trimming and J lost 14 bases; unmatched junction nucleotides: 8. Germline V lookup: CDR1 SGHTA, CDR2 FQGNSA. The CDR3 region has the DNA TGTGCCAGCAGCTTAGAGGGGGCGGGTAAAAAGTTCTTC. The encoded protein is CASSLEGAGKKFF.

This CDR3 reads CASSLSRDWTYNEQYF. Written as DNA, the CDR3 is TGCGCCAGCAGCCTTAGCCGGGACTGGACATACAATGAGCAGTACTTC. V and J are TRBV4-3 and TRBJ2-5, with D possibly being TRBD2 (6 bases). The V end was cut by 4 bases, the J end by 11 bases, with 26 bases between. The germline V gene has CDR1 LGHNA and CDR2 YSLEER. The CDR3 loop spans 16 amino acids.

This clonotype was picked up a small number of times. The chain combines TRBV7-8 with TRBJ1-4; the D is unclear. Germline-derived CDR1 and CDR2 are SGHVS and FQNEAQ. Trimming pared 5 bases from V and 7 bases from J, leaving 11 bases between. CDR3 length equals 13 residues. CDR3 bases: TGTGCCAGCAGCACTCAGTTAGGTGAAAAACTGTTTTTT. Translation: CASSTQLGEKLFF.

The rearrangement links TRBV6-6 to TRBJ2-5; either TRBD1 or TRBD2 may supply D (5 bases each). V dropped 3 bases and J dropped 0 bases, with 17 bases sitting between them. The germline CDR1 and CDR2 sequences are MNHNY and SVGAGI (reference sequence). The CDR3 is 17 amino acids. The CDR3 DNA reads as TGTGCCAGCAGTTATGGATCCCAGGGACCGAACCAAGAGACCCAGTACTTC. Amino acid sequence: CASSYGSQGPNQETQYF.

This clonotype appeared many times. The genes are TRBV29-1 and TRBJ1-2; D is unclear. V lost 2 bases to trimming and J lost 3 bases, with 4 bases between them. The CDR3 runs 11 residues. Germline V lookup: CDR1 SQVTM, CDR2 ANQGSEA. CDR3 in DNA: TGCAGCGTTGAATCCGACTATGGCTACACCTTC. Protein product: CSVESDYGYTF.

This chain links TRBV28 with TRBJ2-5; D gene unclear. V lost 6 bases and J lost 0, with 11 bases in between. CDR3 length: 14 residues. The germline CDR1 and CDR2 sequences are MDHEN and SYDVKM. DNA for the CDR3: TGTGCCAGCAGGCATCCCCGGTACCAAGAGACCCAGTACTTC. It translates to CASRHPRYQETQYF.

The genes are TRBV2 and TRBJ1-1; TRBD1 might be the D (6 bases). Trimming pared 4 bases from V and 7 bases from J, leaving 10 bases between. The CDR3 is made up of 12 amino acids. Germline lookup yields CDR1 SNHLY and CDR2 FYNNEI. CDR3: CASSGGRDEAFF. The CDR3 nucleotides read TGTGCCAGCAGTGGGGGGCGGGATGAAGCTTTCTTT.

The genes are TRBV3-1 and TRBJ2-5, with D perhaps matching TRBD1 (6 bases). CDR3 length: 13 amino acids. V was shortened by 3 bases and J by 5 bases, with 10 bases between the two germline ends. Germline V gene lookup returns CDR1 LGHDT and CDR2 YNNKEL (reference sequence). This CDR3 reads CASSQRGWETQYF. CDR3 bases: TGTGCCAGCAGCCAGAGGGGGTGGGAGACCCAGTACTTC.

The chain links TRBV15 to TRBJ1-2; D not resolved. This CDR3 comprises 12 residues. Trimming shortened V by 0 bases and J by 8 bases, and 7 bases separated the two germline ends. Germline CDR1 and CDR2: LNHNV and YYDKDF (reference sequence). Here the CDR3 DNA reads TGTGCCACCAGCAGAGATACCATCGGCTACACCTTC. Protein product: CATSRDTIGYTF.